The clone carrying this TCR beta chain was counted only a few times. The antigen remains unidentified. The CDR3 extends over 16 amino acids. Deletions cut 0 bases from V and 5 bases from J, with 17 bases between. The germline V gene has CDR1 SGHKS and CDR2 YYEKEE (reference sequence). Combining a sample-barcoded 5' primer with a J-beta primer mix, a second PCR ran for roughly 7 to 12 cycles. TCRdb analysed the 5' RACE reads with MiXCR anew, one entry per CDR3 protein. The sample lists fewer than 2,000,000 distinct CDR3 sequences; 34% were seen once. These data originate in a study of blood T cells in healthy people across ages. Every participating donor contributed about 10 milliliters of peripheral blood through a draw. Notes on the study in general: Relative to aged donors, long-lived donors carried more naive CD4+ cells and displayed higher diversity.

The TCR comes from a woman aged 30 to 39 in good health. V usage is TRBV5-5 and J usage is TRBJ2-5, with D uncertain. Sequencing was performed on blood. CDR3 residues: CASSLEDPTFRETQYF. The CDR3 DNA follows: TGTGCCAGCAGCTTGGAGGACCCCACCTTCAGGGAGACCCAGTACTTC. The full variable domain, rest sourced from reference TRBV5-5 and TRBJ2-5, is DAGVTQSPTHLIKTRGQQVTLRCSPISGHKSVSWYQQVLGQGPQFIFQYYEKEERGRGNFPDRFSARQFPNYSSELNVNALLLGDSALYLCASSLEDPTFRETQYFGPGTRLLVL.